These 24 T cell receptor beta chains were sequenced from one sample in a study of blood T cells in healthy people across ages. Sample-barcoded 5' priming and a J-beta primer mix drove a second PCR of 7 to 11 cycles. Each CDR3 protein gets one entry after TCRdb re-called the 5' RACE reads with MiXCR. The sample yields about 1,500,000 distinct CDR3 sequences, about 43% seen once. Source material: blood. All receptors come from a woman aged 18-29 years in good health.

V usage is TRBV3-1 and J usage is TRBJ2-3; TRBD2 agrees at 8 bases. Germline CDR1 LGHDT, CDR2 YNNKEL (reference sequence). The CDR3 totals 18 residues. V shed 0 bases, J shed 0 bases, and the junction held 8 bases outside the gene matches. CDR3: CASSQDRKRGISTDTQYF. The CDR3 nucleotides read TGTGCCAGCAGCCAAGATCGAAAGCGGGGGATCAGCACAGATACGCAGTATTTT.

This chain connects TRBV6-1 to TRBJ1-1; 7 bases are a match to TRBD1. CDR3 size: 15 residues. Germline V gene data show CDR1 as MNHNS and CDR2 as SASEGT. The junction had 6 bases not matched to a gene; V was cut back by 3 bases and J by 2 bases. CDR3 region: CASSDPTGINTEAFF. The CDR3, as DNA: TGTGCCAGCAGTGACCCGACAGGGATAAACACTGAAGCTTTCTTT.

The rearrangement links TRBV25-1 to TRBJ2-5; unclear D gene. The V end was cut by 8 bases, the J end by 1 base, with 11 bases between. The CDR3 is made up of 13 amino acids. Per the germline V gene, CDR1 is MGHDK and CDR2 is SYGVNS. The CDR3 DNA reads TGTGCCAGCGGCATCGGTCTCCAAGAGACCCAGTACTTC. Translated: CASGIGLQETQYF.

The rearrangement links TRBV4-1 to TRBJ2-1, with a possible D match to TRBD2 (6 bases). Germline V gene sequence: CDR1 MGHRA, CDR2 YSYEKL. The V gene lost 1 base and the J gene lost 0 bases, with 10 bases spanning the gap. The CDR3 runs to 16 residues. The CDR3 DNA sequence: TGCGCCAGCAGCCAAGGGGCGGGGAGCTCCTACAATGAGCAGTTCTTC. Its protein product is CASSQGAGSSYNEQFF.

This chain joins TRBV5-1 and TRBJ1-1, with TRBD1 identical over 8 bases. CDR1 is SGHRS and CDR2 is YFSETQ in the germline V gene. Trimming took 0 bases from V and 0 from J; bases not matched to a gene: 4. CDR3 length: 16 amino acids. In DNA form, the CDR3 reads TGCGCCAGCAGCTTGGATCTGACAGGGGTGAACACTGAAGCTTTCTTT. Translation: CASSLDLTGVNTEAFF.

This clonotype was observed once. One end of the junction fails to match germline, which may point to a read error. CDR3 nucleotides: TGTGCTAGCAGCCAAGTAACTAGCGGGGGGCCTCCCCAAGAGACCCAGTACTTC. It encodes CASSQVTSGGPPQETQYF. J is TRBJ2-4 and V is TRBV3-1; 12 bases are shared with TRBD2. TRBJ2-5 matches the DNA end more closely, so the J call is doubtful. The V gene's germline CDR1 is LGHDT and CDR2 YNNKEL (reference sequence). This CDR3 comprises 18 residues.

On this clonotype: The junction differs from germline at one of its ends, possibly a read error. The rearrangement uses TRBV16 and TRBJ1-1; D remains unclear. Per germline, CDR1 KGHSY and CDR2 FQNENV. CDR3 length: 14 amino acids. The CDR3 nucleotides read TGTGTCAGCAGCCAACGATCAGGGAACACTGAAGCTTTCTTT. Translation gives CVSSQRSGNTEAFF. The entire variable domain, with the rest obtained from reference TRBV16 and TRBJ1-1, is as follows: GEEVAQTPKHLVRGEGQKAKLYCAPIKGHSYVFWYQQVLKNEFKFLISFQNENVFDETGMPKERFSAKCLPNSPCSLEIQATKLEDSAVYFCVSSQRSGNTEAFFGQGTRLTVV.

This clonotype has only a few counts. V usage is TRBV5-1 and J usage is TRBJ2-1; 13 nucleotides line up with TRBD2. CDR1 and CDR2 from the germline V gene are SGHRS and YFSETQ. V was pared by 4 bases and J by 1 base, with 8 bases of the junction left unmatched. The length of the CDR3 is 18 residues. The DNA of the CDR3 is TGCGCCAGCAGCACCGGACTAGCGGGAGACCCGTCCTACAATGAGCAGTTCTTC. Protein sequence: CASSTGLAGDPSYNEQFF.

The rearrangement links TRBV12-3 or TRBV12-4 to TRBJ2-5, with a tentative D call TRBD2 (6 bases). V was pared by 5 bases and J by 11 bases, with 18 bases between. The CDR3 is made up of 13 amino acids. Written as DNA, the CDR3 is TGTGCCAGCAGTCGCACGACTAGTTGGGAGCAGTACTTC. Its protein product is CASSRTTSWEQYF.

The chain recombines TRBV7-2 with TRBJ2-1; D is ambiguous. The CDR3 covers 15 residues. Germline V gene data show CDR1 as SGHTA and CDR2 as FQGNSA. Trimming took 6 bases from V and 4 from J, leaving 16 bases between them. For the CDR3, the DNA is TGTGCCAGCAGGAGTGTGCTTGGTTGGTACAATGAGCAGTTCTTC. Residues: CASRSVLGWYNEQFF.

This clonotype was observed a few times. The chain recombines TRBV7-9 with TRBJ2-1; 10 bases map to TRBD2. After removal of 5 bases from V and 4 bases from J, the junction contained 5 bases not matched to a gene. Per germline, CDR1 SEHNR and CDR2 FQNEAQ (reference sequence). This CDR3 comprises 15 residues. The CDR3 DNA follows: TGTGCCAGCAGCACCACTAGCGGGACTTACAATGAGCAGTTCTTC. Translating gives CASSTTSGTYNEQFF.

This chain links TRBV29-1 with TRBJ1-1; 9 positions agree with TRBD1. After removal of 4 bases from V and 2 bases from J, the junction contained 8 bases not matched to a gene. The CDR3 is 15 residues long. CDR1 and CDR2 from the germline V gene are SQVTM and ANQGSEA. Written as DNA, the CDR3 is TGCAGCGTTGTGGGACAGGGTCCCCTCAACACTGAAGCTTTCTTT. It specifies CSVVGQGPLNTEAFF.

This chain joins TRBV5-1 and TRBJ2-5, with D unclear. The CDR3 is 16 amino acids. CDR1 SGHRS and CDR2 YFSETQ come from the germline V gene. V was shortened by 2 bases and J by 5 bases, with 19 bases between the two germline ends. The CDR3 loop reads CASSFHDKERAETQYF. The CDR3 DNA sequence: TGCGCCAGCAGCTTCCACGACAAAGAAAGGGCGGAGACCCAGTACTTC. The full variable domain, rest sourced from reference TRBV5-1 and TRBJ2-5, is KAGVTQTPRYLIKTRGQQVTLSCSPISGHRSVSWYQQTPGQGLQFLFEYFSETQRNKGNFPGRFSGRQFSNSRSEMNVSTLELGDSALYLCASSFHDKERAETQYFGPGTRLLVL.

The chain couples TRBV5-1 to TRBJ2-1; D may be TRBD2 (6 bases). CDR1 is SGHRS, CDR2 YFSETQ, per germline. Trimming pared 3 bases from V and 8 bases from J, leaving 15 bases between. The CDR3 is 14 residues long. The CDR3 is CASSWTTSPHEQFF. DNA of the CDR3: TGCGCCAGCAGCTGGACCACTAGCCCCCATGAGCAGTTCTTC.

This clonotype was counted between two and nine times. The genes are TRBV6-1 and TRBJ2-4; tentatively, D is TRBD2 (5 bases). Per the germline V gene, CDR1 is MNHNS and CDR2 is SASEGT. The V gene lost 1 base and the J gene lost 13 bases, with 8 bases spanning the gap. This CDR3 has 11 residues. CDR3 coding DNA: TGTGCCAGCAGTGAAGTGGCTAGCCAGTACTTC. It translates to CASSEVASQYF.

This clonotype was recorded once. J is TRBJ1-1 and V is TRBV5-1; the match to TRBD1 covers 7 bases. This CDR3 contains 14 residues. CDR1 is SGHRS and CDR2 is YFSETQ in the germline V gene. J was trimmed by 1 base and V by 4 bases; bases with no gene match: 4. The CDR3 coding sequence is TGCGCCAGCAGCAAAACAGGGGCGAACACTGAAGCTTTCTTT. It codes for CASSKTGANTEAFF.

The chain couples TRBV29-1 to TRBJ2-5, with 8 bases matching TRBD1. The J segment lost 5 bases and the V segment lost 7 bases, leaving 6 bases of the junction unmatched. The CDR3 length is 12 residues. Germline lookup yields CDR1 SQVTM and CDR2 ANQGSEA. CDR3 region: CSAGQGPETQYF. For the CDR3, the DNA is TGCAGCGCTGGACAGGGTCCGGAGACCCAGTACTTC.

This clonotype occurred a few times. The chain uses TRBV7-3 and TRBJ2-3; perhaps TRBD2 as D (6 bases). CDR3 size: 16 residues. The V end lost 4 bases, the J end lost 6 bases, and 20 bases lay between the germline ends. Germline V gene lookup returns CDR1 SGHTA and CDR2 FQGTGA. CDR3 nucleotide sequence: TGTGCCAGCAGCTCCCCAACCGGGACTCAGAGCGATACGCAGTATTTT. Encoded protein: CASSSPTGTQSDTQYF.

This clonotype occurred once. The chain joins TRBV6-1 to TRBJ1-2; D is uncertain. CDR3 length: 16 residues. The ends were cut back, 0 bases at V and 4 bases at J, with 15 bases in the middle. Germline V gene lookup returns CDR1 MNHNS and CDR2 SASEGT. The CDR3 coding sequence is TGTGCCAGCAGTGAAGCGAGCCGGAGTGAGGGCTATGGCTACACCTTC. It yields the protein CASSEASRSEGYGYTF.

CDR3 residues: CASSSSDREGNQPQHF. The DNA of the CDR3 is TGTGCCAGCAGCTCATCGGACAGGGAGGGCAATCAGCCCCAGCATTTT. The rearrangement links TRBV7-9 to TRBJ1-5; 8 bases fit TRBD1. The V and J ends lost 4 bases and 2 bases, in that order; junction bases with no gene match: 7. The germline V gene has CDR1 SEHNR and CDR2 FQNEAQ (reference sequence). The CDR3 is made up of 16 amino acids. The full variable domain, with the rest looked up from reference TRBV7-9 and TRBJ1-5, is DTGVSQNPRHKITKRGQNVTFRCDPISEHNRLYWYRQTLGQGPEFLTYFQNEAQLEKSRLLSDRFSAERPKGSFSTLEIQRTEQGDSAMYLCASSSSDREGNQPQHFGDGTRLSIL.

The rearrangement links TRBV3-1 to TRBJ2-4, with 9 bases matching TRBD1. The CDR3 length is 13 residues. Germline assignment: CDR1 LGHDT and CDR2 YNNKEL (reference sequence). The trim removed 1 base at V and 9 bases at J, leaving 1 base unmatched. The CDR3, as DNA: TGTGCCAGCAGCCAAGGGACAGGGGTCATTCAGTACTTC. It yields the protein CASSQGTGVIQYF.

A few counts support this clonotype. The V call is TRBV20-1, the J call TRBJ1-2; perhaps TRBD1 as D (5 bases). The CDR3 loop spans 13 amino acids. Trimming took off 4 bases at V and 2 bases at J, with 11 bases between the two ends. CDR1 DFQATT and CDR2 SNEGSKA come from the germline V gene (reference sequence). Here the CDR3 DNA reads TGCAGTGCTACCGGGACGGTGAACTATGGCTACACCTTC. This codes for CSATGTVNYGYTF.

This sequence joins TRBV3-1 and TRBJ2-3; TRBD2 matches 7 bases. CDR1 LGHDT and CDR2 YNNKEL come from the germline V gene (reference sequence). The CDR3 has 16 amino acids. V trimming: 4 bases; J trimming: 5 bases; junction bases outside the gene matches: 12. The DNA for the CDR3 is TGTGCCAGCAGCCTAGCTCGCGGGGGAGGAGGAGATACGCAGTATTTT. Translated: CASSLARGGGGDTQYF.

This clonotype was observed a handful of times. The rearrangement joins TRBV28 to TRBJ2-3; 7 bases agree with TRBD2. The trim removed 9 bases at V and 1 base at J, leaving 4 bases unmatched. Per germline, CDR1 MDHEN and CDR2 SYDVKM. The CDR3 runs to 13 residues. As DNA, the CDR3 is TGTGCCAGTTTACGGGGGGGCACAGATACGCAGTATTTT. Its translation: CASLRGGTDTQYF.